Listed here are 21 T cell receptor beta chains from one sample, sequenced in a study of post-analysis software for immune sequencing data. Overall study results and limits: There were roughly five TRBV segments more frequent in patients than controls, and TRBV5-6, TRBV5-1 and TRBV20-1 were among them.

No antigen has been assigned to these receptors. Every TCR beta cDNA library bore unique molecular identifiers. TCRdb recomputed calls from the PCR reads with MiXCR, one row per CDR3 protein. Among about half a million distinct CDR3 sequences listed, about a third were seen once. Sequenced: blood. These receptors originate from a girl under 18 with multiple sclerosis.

The CDR3 is CASSQRTSGSDTQYF. CDR3 nucleotides: TGTGCCAGCAGCCAAAGGACTAGCGGTTCAGATACGCAGTATTTT. The chain combines TRBV3-1 with TRBJ2-3; TRBD2 agrees at 10 bases. J was trimmed by 4 bases and V by 2 bases; bases with no gene match: 3. CDR1 is LGHDT, CDR2 YNNKEL, per germline (reference sequence). The CDR3 loop spans 15 amino acids.

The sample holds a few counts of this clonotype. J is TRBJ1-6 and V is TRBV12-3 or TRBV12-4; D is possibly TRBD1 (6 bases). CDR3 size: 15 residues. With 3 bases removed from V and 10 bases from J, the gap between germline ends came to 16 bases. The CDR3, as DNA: TGTGCCAGCAGTTTCCAGGGGCGGTTTAGCTCACCCCTCCACTTT. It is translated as CASSFQGRFSSPLHF.

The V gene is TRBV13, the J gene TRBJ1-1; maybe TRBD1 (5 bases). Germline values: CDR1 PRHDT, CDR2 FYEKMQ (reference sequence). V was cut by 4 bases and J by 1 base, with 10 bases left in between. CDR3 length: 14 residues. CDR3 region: CASSSGTPNTEAFF. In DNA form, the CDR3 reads TGTGCCAGCAGCTCGGGGACTCCGAACACTGAAGCTTTCTTT.

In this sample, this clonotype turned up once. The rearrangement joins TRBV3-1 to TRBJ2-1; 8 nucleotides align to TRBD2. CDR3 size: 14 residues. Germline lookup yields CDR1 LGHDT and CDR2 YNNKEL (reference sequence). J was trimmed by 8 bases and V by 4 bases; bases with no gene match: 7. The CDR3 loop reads CASSLRGGPDEQFF. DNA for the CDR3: TGTGCCAGCAGCCTTCGGGGGGGCCCCGATGAGCAGTTCTTC.

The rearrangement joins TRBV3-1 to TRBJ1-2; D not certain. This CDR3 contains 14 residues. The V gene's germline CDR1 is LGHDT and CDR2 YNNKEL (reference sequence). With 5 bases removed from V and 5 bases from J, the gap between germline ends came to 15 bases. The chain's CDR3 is CASSWVPVLYGYTF. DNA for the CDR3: TGTGCCAGCAGCTGGGTTCCAGTTTTATATGGCTACACCTTC. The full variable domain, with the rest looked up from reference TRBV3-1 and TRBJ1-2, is DTAVSQTPKYLVTQMGNDKSIKCEQNLGHDTMYWYKQDSKKFLKIMFSYNNKELIINETVPNRFSPKSPDKAHLNLHINSLELGDSAVYFCASSWVPVLYGYTFGSGTRLTVV.

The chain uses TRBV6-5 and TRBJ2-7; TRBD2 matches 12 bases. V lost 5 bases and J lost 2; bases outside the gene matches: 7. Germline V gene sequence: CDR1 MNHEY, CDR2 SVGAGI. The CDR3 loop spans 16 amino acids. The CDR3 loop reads CASSRLGLAGTYEQYF. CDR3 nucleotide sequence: TGTGCCAGCAGTCGCCTCGGACTAGCGGGGACCTACGAGCAGTACTTC.

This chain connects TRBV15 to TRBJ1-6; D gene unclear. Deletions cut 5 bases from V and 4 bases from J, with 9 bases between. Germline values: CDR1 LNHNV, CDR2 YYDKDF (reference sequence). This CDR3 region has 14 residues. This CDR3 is CATSVEDYNSPLHF. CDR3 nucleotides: TGTGCCACCAGCGTTGAGGATTATAATTCACCCCTCCACTTT.

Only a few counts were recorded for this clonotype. Here the CDR3 DNA reads TGTGCCAGCAGCGTTTCCGGGACAGGGGGAGTTGGAGGCTACACCTTC. Protein: CASSVSGTGGVGGYTF. The V gene is TRBV9, the J gene TRBJ1-2; 11 bases line up with TRBD1. This CDR3 region has 16 residues. CDR1 and CDR2 (germline): SGDLS, YYNGEE. The trim removed 2 bases at V and 8 bases at J, leaving 11 bases unmatched.

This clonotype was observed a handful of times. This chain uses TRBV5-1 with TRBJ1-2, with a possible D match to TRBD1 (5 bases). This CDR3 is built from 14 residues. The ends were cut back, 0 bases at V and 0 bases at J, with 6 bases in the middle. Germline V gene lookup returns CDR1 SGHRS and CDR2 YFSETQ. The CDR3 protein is CASSLEGANYGYTF. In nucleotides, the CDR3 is TGCGCCAGCAGCTTGGAAGGGGCTAACTATGGCTACACCTTC.

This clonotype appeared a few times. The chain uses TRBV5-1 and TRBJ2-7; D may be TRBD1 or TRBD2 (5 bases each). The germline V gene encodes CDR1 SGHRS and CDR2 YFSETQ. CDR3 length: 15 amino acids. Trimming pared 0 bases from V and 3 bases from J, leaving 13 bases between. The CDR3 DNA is TGCGCCAGCAGCTTGGCGGGACGGGCCTTCTACGAGCAGTACTTC. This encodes CASSLAGRAFYEQYF.

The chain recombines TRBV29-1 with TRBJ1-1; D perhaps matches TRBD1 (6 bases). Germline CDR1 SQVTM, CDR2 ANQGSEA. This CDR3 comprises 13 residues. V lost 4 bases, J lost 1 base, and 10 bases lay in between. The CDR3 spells CSVGDKRNTEAFF. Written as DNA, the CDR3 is TGCAGCGTTGGGGACAAGAGGAACACTGAAGCTTTCTTT.

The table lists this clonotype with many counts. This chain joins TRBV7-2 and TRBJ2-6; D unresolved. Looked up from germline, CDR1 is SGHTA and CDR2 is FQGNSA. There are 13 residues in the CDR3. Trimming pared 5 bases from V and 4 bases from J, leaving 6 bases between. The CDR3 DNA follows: TGTGCCAGCAGCCCCGTCGGGGCCAACGTCCTGACTTTC. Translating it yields CASSPVGANVLTF.

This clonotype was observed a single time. CDR3 region: CASSPETSSTDTQYF. DNA for the CDR3: TGTGCCAGCTCACCGGAAACTTCTAGCACAGATACGCAGTATTTT. The rearrangement uses TRBV18 and TRBJ2-3; D not resolved. The V and J ends lost 3 bases and 0 bases respectively, with 10 bases between them. The V gene's germline CDR1 is KGHSH and CDR2 LQKENI. This CDR3 contains 15 residues.

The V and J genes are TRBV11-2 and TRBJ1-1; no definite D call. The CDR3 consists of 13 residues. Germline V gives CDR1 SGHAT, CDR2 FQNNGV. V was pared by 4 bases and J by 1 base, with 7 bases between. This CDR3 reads CASSYKGNTEAFF. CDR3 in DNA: TGTGCCAGCAGCTATAAGGGGAACACTGAAGCTTTCTTT.

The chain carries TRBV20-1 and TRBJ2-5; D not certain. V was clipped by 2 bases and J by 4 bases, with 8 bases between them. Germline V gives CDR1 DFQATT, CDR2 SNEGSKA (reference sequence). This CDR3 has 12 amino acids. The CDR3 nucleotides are TGCAGTGCTAGACAATTGTCAGAGACCCAGTACTTC. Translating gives CSARQLSETQYF.

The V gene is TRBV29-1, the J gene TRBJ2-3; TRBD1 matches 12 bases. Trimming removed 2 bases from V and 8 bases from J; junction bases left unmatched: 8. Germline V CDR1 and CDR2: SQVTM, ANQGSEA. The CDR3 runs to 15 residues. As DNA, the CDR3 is TGCAGCGTTGAAAGGGGGACAGGGGGCTCTGGTACGCAGTATTTT. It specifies CSVERGTGGSGTQYF.

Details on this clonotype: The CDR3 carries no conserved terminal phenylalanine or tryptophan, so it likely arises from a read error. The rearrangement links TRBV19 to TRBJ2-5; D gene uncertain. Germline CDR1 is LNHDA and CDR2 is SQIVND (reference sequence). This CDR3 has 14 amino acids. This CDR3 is CASSKGRLGETQYV. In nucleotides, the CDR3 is TGTGCCAGCAGTAAAGGACGACTTGGAGAGACCCAGTACGTC.

This CDR3 reads CASKRGETQYF. DNA of the CDR3: TGTGCCAGCAAAAGGGGAGAGACCCAGTACTTC. V and J are TRBV12-3 or TRBV12-4 and TRBJ2-5, with a weak D call TRBD1 (5 bases). CDR3 size: 11 residues. V lost 7 bases, J lost 4 bases, and 7 bases lay in between.

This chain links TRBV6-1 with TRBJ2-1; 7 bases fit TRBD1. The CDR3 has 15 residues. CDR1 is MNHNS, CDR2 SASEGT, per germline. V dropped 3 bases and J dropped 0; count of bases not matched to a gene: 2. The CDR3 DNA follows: TGTGCCAGCAGTGAGACAGGGAACTCCTACAATGAGCAGTTCTTC. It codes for CASSETGNSYNEQFF.

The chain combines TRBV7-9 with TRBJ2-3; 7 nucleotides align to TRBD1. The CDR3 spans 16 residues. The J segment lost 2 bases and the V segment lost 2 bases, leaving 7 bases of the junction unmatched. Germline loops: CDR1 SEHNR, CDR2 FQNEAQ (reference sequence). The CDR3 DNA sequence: TGTGCCAGCAGCTTAACCGGGACAGTGAACACAGATACGCAGTATTTT. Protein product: CASSLTGTVNTDTQYF.

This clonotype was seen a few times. The CDR3 DNA is TGCAGTGCCGGTTCCTGGGACTCCCGCACAGATACGCAGTATTTT. It yields the protein CSAGSWDSRTDTQYF. The chain recombines TRBV20-1 with TRBJ2-3, with D maybe TRBD2 (6 bases). CDR3 length: 15 residues. V dropped 6 bases and J dropped 1 base, with 17 bases sitting between them. Germline lookup yields CDR1 DFQATT and CDR2 SNEGSKA (reference sequence).